Sequencing of this T cell receptor beta chain was carried out in a study of blood T cell repertoires in COVID-19. Background on the study: Sample material is recorded as cDNA or gDNA derived from T cells, B-cell-depleted T cells, or PBMCs.

Per the authors' pipeline: Amplification from reference gene primers served as the basis for estimated nucleated cell counts. Here immunoSEQ multiplex PCR was the method, and the copy in TCRdb shows in-frame clones only, minus some. The DNA was the basis for D and trimming; V, J and clone size are from that table. The sample contains around 220,000 clones, about 90% of which appear only once. Germline trimming cut 4 bases from V and 7 bases from J; bases unmatched to any gene: 18. The CDR3 is 17 amino acids. Germline CDR1 is MRHNA and CDR2 is SNTAGT. Participants reported their clinical history, and cohort assignment relied on those reports. A COVID-19 case had been met by exposed participants during the 2 weeks before study entry.

This receptor was obtained from a man aged 25-45 years who had been exposed to COVID-19. The gene calls are TRBV6-4 and TRBJ2-7; 8 bases are shared with TRBD2. The sequenced sample was PBMCs or T cells enriched from blood (not recorded which). Here the CDR3 DNA reads TGTGCCAGCAGTGTCGTCACGGGAAGCGGGGGACCTTTAGAGCAGTACTTC. It specifies CASSVVTGSGGPLEQYF.